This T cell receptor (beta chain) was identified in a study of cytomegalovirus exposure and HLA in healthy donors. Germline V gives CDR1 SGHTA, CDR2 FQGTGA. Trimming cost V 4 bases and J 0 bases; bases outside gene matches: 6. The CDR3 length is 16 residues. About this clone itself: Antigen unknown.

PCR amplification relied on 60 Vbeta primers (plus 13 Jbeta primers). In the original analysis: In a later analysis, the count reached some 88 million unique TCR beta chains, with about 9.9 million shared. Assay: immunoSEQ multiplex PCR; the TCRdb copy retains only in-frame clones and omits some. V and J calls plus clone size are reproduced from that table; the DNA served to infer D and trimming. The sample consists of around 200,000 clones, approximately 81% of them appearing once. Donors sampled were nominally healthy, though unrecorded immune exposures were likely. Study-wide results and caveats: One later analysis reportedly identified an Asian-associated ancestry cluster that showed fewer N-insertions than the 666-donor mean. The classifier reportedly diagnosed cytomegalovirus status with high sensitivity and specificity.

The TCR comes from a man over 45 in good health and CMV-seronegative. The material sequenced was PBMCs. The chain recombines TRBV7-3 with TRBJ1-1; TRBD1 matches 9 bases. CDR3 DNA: TGTGCCAGCAGCTCGACAGGGGGTGCCGTGAACACTGAAGCTTTCTTT. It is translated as CASSSTGGAVNTEAFF.